Below, 20 T cell receptor beta chains from the same sample are listed, as sequenced in a study of CD8 T cells in Susac syndrome. Random hexamers were used to reverse transcribe an amount of about 0.45 to 1 ug RNA. TCRdb re-analysed the immunoSEQ multiplex PCR reads in MiXCR, keeping a single row per CDR3 protein. The profile shows approximately 210,000 distinct CDR3 sequences, 94% of them singletons. The sample taken for sequencing was CD4+ T cells from PBMCs. The source of these receptors is a human donor with Susac syndrome.

The genes are TRBV6-6 and TRBJ1-4; D perhaps matches TRBD1 (6 bases). Germline V gene data show CDR1 as MNHNY and CDR2 as SVGAGI (reference sequence). This CDR3 spans 14 amino acids. The V gene lost 3 bases and the J gene lost 3 bases, with 8 bases spanning the gap. CDR3 sequence reads: CASSYEGANEKLFF. The CDR3 DNA follows: TGTGCCAGCAGTTATGAGGGGGCTAATGAAAAACTGTTTTTT.

J is TRBJ2-5 and V is TRBV14, with a tentative D call TRBD1 (6 bases). V lost 1 base and J lost 5, with 14 bases in between. The CDR3 spans 15 residues. Germline V gives CDR1 SGHDN, CDR2 FVKESK. The DNA of the CDR3 is TGTGCCAGCAGCCAAGGGGTCTGGGGGCCGGAGACCCAGTACTTC. Translated: CASSQGVWGPETQYF.

V gene TRBV7-8 combines with J gene TRBJ2-7; weak D call: TRBD2 (6 bases). Per the germline V gene, CDR1 is SGHVS and CDR2 is FQNEAQ. V shed 8 bases and J shed 2 bases, with 22 bases lying between them. The CDR3 runs to 16 residues. In DNA, the CDR3 is TGTGCCAGCGACCGAACGGGGGACTCCCGCACCTACGAGCAGTACTTC. Translating gives CASDRTGDSRTYEQYF.

V gene TRBV13 combines with J gene TRBJ1-1; D is perhaps TRBD1 (5 bases). The germline V gene has CDR1 PRHDT and CDR2 FYEKMQ (reference sequence). This CDR3 has 13 amino acids. Trimming pared 6 bases from V and 1 base from J, leaving 9 bases between. DNA for the CDR3: TGTGCCAGCAGAGGGACTACGAACACTGAAGCTTTCTTT. It translates to CASRGTTNTEAFF.

The V gene is TRBV5-4, the J gene TRBJ2-2; D tentatively fits TRBD1 or TRBD2 (5 bases each). Germline values: CDR1 SGHNT, CDR2 YYREEE (reference sequence). The length of the CDR3 is 14 residues. The V gene lost 4 bases and the J gene lost 6 bases, with 13 bases spanning the gap. In nucleotides, the CDR3 is TGTGCCAGCAGCCCGGGGACGATCGCCGGGGAGCTGTTTTTT. This codes for CASSPGTIAGELFF.

This clonotype was recorded once. The chain uses TRBV4-1 and TRBJ1-1; D ambiguous. This CDR3 spans 14 amino acids. Germline loops: CDR1 MGHRA, CDR2 YSYEKL. Between the trimmed V and J ends, which lost 1 base and 1 base, there was a span of 7 bases. CDR3 nucleotides: TGCGCCAGCAGCCAAGGCCCTGAGAACACTGAAGCTTTCTTT. This encodes CASSQGPENTEAFF.

This rearrangement joins TRBV6-2 or TRBV6-3 to TRBJ2-7; 11 bases align to TRBD1. V lost 2 bases and J lost 3; bases outside the gene matches: 9. Germline V gives CDR1 MNHEY, CDR2 SVGEGT. The CDR3 has 17 residues. The CDR3 DNA is TGTGCCAGCAGTTACAGCGACCCGGGACAGGGGGTCTACGAGCAGTACTTC. The encoded protein is CASSYSDPGQGVYEQYF.

The chain has TRBV5-4 and TRBJ2-5; 7 nucleotides agree with TRBD1. CDR1 is SGHNT, CDR2 YYREEE, per germline (reference sequence). The CDR3 is made up of 11 amino acids. After removal of 9 bases from V and 5 bases from J, the junction contained 4 bases not matched to a gene. CDR3 amino acids: CAITRGETQYF. The CDR3 nucleotides are TGTGCCATTACCAGGGGGGAGACCCAGTACTTC.

The CDR3 nucleotides are TGTGCCAGCAGCTTAAATAGAGCTGGGGCCAACGTCCTGACTTTC. Translating gives CASSLNRAGANVLTF. This chain joins TRBV7-9 and TRBJ2-6, with D uncertain. V shed 2 bases and J shed 2 bases, with 7 bases lying between them. Germline loops: CDR1 SEHNR, CDR2 FQNEAQ (reference sequence). This CDR3 has 15 amino acids.

The chain recombines TRBV12-3 or TRBV12-4 with TRBJ2-7; D ambiguous. This CDR3 has 16 residues. V was clipped by 5 bases and J by 0 bases, with 17 bases between them. The CDR3 nucleotides read TGTGCCAGCAGTCCGACCCGTGGCCAAGCCTCCTACGAGCAGTACTTC. It translates to CASSPTRGQASYEQYF.

The chain recombines TRBV28 with TRBJ2-1; 9 bases map to TRBD2. Germline V CDR1 and CDR2: MDHEN, SYDVKM. V shed 6 bases, J shed 8 bases, and the junction held 8 bases outside the gene matches. The CDR3 runs to 14 residues. The CDR3 is CASRTGLAVHEQFF. The CDR3 nucleotides read TGTGCCAGCAGGACGGGACTAGCCGTCCATGAGCAGTTCTTC. The full variable domain, its missing parts supplied by reference TRBV28 and TRBJ2-1, is DVKVTQSSRYLVKRTGEKVFLECVQDMDHENMFWYRQDPGLGLRLIYFSYDVKMKEKGDIPEGYSVSREKKERFSLILESASTNQTSMYLCASRTGLAVHEQFFGPGTRLTVL.

V gene TRBV5-1 combines with J gene TRBJ2-5; 8 bases are a match to TRBD2. The CDR3 length is 14 residues. Germline V CDR1 and CDR2: SGHRS, YFSETQ. Trimming at V came to 1 base and at J to 5 bases, leaving 4 bases not matched to a gene. The DNA for the CDR3 is TGCGCCAGCAGCTTGCGGGGGGGGACGGAGACCCAGTACTTC. Protein product: CASSLRGGTETQYF.

The chain has TRBV12-3 or TRBV12-4 and TRBJ1-1; D gene unclear. This CDR3 has 15 residues. Trimming shortened V by 5 bases and J by 1 base, and 14 bases separated the two germline ends. In DNA, the CDR3 is TGTGCCAGCAGTCCCCCTTCGGGTACGAACACTGAAGCTTTCTTT. This codes for CASSPPSGTNTEAFF.

The rearrangement joins TRBV7-9 to TRBJ2-7, with D maybe TRBD1 (5 bases). The CDR3 has 15 amino acids. Trimming stripped 1 base from V and 0 bases from J, with 10 bases between. Germline V gives CDR1 SEHNR, CDR2 FQNEAQ (reference sequence). CDR3 sequence (DNA): TGTGCCAGCAGCTTAGGACAGCCTGGCTCCTACGAGCAGTACTTC. Protein product: CASSLGQPGSYEQYF.

V gene TRBV7-8 combines with J gene TRBJ2-2, with D perhaps matching TRBD1 (5 bases). The CDR3 is made up of 15 amino acids. V was shortened by 3 bases and J by 4 bases, with 12 bases between the two germline ends. The germline V gene has CDR1 SGHVS and CDR2 FQNEAQ. The DNA for the CDR3 is TGTGCCAGCAGCTTGGGGCAGGTTGGCACCGGGGAGCTGTTTTTT. As protein: CASSLGQVGTGELFF. Supplemented by reference TRBV7-8 and TRBJ2-2, the full variable domain reads GAGVSQSPRYKVAKRGQDVALRCDPISGHVSLFWYQQALGQGPEFLTYFQNEAQLDKSGLPSDRFFAERPEGSVSTLKIQRTQQEDSAVYLCASSLGQVGTGELFFGEGSRLTVL.

The J gene is TRBJ2-1, the V gene TRBV28; the match to TRBD2 covers 8 bases. With 2 bases clipped from V and 0 bases from J, the junction kept 15 bases outside the gene matches. The CDR3 covers 20 residues. Germline-derived CDR1 and CDR2 are MDHEN and SYDVKM. The CDR3 here is CASSLTGWLGGGSSYNEQFF. In DNA, the CDR3 is TGTGCCAGCAGTTTAACCGGTTGGTTAGGCGGGGGGAGCTCCTACAATGAGCAGTTCTTC.

This clonotype was seen only once. The chain couples TRBV5-6 to TRBJ2-1; TRBD2 might be the D (6 bases). The CDR3 loop spans 17 amino acids. The germline V gene has CDR1 SGHDT and CDR2 YYEEEE. V lost 0 bases and J 6 bases, leaving 19 bases between the germline ends. The CDR3 spells CASSLEAGPIIINEQFF. The CDR3 region has the DNA TGTGCCAGCAGCTTGGAAGCGGGCCCTATTATTATCAATGAGCAGTTCTTC.

The rearrangement links TRBV5-1 to TRBJ2-2; D may be TRBD2 (6 bases). The ends were cut back, 7 bases at V and 5 bases at J, with 21 bases in the middle. This CDR3 has 16 amino acids. Germline V gene data show CDR1 as SGHRS and CDR2 as YFSETQ. The CDR3 DNA sequence: TGCGCCAGCGGTCAACCCGGGACTCCCGATACCGGGGAGCTGTTTTTT. The encoded protein is CASGQPGTPDTGELFF.

This sequence joins TRBV4-1 and TRBJ1-1; D may be TRBD1 (6 bases). The CDR3 is 17 residues long. Trimming left V 0 bases short and J 4 bases short, with 18 bases between. CDR1 is MGHRA and CDR2 is YSYEKL in the germline V gene. CDR3 sequence: CASSQDLGGGGSTEAFF. The CDR3 nucleotides read TGCGCCAGCAGCCAAGATCTTGGGGGCGGCGGAAGCACTGAAGCTTTCTTT.

The chain combines TRBV29-1 with TRBJ1-4, with D unclear. The CDR3 loop spans 13 amino acids. CDR1 and CDR2 from the germline V gene are SQVTM and ANQGSEA. Trimming removed 1 base at V and 5 bases at J, with 8 bases between. CDR3 sequence reads: CSVEVTVNEKLFF. The CDR3 DNA reads as TGCAGCGTTGAAGTAACGGTAAATGAAAAACTGTTTTTT.